This passage covers 32 T cell receptor beta chains from one sample sequenced in a study of graft-versus-host responses after intestinal transplantation. TCRdb keeps only in-frame clones here, not all; method: immunoSEQ multiplex PCR. The sample lists over 8,000 clones; more than 85% were seen once. The specimen was PBMCs, collected 11 days after intestinal transplantation. These receptors all come from a human patient who received an intestinal transplant, so some T cells may come from the graft donor.

This rearrangement joins TRBV27 to TRBJ1-1, with D maybe TRBD1 (6 bases). The CDR3 loop spans 13 amino acids. Germline V gene lookup returns CDR1 MNHEY and CDR2 SMNVEV (reference sequence). V lost 8 bases and J 5 bases, leaving 15 bases between the germline ends. The CDR3 bases are TGTGCCAGCTCCCTGGGGGCCGCGACTGAAGCTTTCTTT. Translated, it gives CASSLGAATEAFF.

The V call is TRBV6-1, the J call TRBJ2-2; 9 bases match TRBD1. The CDR3 contains 14 residues. Germline CDR1 reads MNHNS; CDR2 reads SASEGT. V shed 1 base, J shed 6 bases, and the junction held 0 bases outside the gene matches. The CDR3 loop reads CASSEGTGAGELFF. The CDR3 region has the DNA TGTGCCAGCAGTGAAGGGACAGGGGCCGGGGAGCTGTTTTTT.

The chain links TRBV6-5 to TRBJ2-1; weak D call: TRBD1 (5 bases). In germline, CDR1 is MNHEY, CDR2 SVGAGI. This CDR3 comprises 13 residues. Trimming removed 6 bases at V and 8 bases at J, with 14 bases between. The CDR3 DNA follows: TGTGCCAGCAGCTACCAGGGCCCCCATGAGCAGTTCTTC. Residues: CASSYQGPHEQFF.

The CDR3: CASSSGTGGPETQYF. For the CDR3, the DNA is TGCGCCAGCAGCTCCGGGACAGGGGGCCCGGAGACCCAGTACTTC. The chain carries TRBV5-1 and TRBJ2-5; 12 bases fit TRBD1. The germline gives CDR1 SGHRS, CDR2 YFSETQ. V shed 3 bases, J shed 5 bases, and the junction held 5 bases outside the gene matches. The CDR3 is made up of 15 amino acids. Variable domain in full (rest from reference TRBV5-1 and TRBJ2-5): KAGVTQTPRYLIKTRGQQVTLSCSPISGHRSVSWYQQTPGQGLQFLFEYFSETQRNKGNFPGRFSGRQFSNSRSEMNVSTLELGDSALYLCASSSGTGGPETQYFGPGTRLLVL.

V and J are TRBV28 and TRBJ2-7; tentative D call: TRBD1 (6 bases). V was pared by 4 bases and J by 3 bases, with 16 bases between. CDR3 length: 15 residues. Looked up from germline, CDR1 is MDHEN and CDR2 is SYDVKM. The CDR3 reads CASSYTLRGLYEQYF. CDR3 bases: TGTGCCAGCAGTTATACCCTCAGGGGCCTCTACGAGCAGTACTTC.

V gene TRBV6-4 combines with J gene TRBJ2-3; 10 nucleotides line up with TRBD1. CDR1 MRHNA and CDR2 SNTAGT come from the germline V gene. Losses at the gene ends were 3 bases for V and 2 bases for J; bases not matched to a gene: 2. CDR3 length: 15 amino acids. The CDR3 coding sequence is TGTGCCAGCAGTGATGGGACAGGGGACACAGATACGCAGTATTTT. This encodes CASSDGTGDTDTQYF.

The rearrangement joins TRBV5-8 to TRBJ2-3, with 8 nucleotides matching TRBD2. With 1 base clipped from V and 3 bases from J, the junction kept 4 bases outside the gene matches. Germline V gives CDR1 SGHTS, CDR2 YDEGEE. The CDR3 covers 15 residues. The CDR3 DNA is TGTGCCAGCAGCTTGACCAGCGGGGGTACAGATACGCAGTATTTT. Translation: CASSLTSGGTDTQYF.

In nucleotides, the CDR3 is TGTGCCAGCAGCCTCGAAGGACTAGCGGGGGACTACGAGCAGTACTTC. It codes for CASSLEGLAGDYEQYF. This chain connects TRBV5-6 to TRBJ2-7; 13 bases match TRBD2. CDR1 is SGHDT, CDR2 YYEEEE, per germline. The V and J ends lost 4 bases and 3 bases, in that order; junction bases with no gene match: 7. The CDR3 runs 16 residues.

The CDR3 nucleotides are TGTGCCAGCAGCACAGACCGGGACTGGCAAGAGACCCAGTACTTC. Translation gives CASSTDRDWQETQYF. The chain links TRBV7-2 to TRBJ2-5; D is perhaps TRBD2 (6 bases). Trimming removed 5 bases at V and 2 bases at J, with 15 bases between. Per germline, CDR1 SGHTA and CDR2 FQGNSA. The CDR3 has 15 residues. The variable domain in full, completed from reference TRBV7-2 and TRBJ2-5, reads GAGVSQSPSNKVTEKGKDVELRCDPISGHTALYWYRQSLGQGLEFLIYFQGNSAPDKSGLPSDRFSAERTGGSVSTLTIQRTQQEDSAVYLCASSTDRDWQETQYFGPGTRLLVL.

This chain joins TRBV5-4 and TRBJ1-2; possibly TRBD1 for D (6 bases). V shed 0 bases and J shed 4 bases, with 13 bases lying between them. The CDR3 is made up of 15 amino acids. Germline-derived CDR1 and CDR2 are SGHNT and YYREEE (reference sequence). CDR3 DNA: TGTGCCAGCAGCTTGGCCTTCAGGGGACCCTATGGCTACACCTTC. Protein product: CASSLAFRGPYGYTF.

The J gene is TRBJ1-1, the V gene TRBV4-1; 8 bases are a match to TRBD1. V lost 4 bases to trimming and J lost 4 bases; unmatched junction nucleotides: 2. The CDR3 length is 13 residues. Germline CDR1 MGHRA, CDR2 YSYEKL. The DNA of the CDR3 is TGCGCCAGCAGCCCGACAGGGGCCACTGAAGCTTTCTTT. Its translation: CASSPTGATEAFF.

The rearrangement links TRBV28 to TRBJ1-5; 8 nucleotides agree with TRBD1. The CDR3 covers 15 residues. CDR1 is MDHEN and CDR2 is SYDVKM in the germline V gene. V gave up 7 bases and J gave up 5 bases; unmatched junction bases: 10. CDR3 in DNA: TGTGCCAGCATTTCCGGACAGGGAAAATATCAGCCCCAGCATTTT. It specifies CASISGQGKYQPQHF.

The chain recombines TRBV4-1 with TRBJ2-3; D uncertain. Per germline, CDR1 MGHRA and CDR2 YSYEKL. Trimming took off 0 bases at V and 4 bases at J, with 17 bases between the two ends. The CDR3 runs to 17 residues. CDR3 nucleotide sequence: TGCGCCAGCAGCCAAGATGAATCGCGCTATTGGTCAGATACGCAGTATTTT. Amino acid sequence: CASSQDESRYWSDTQYF.

The chain employs TRBV9 and TRBJ2-3, with TRBD2 matching over 12 bases. This CDR3 has 18 residues. Germline trimming cut 4 bases from V and 2 bases from J; bases unmatched to any gene: 11. The germline CDR1 and CDR2 sequences are SGDLS and YYNGEE. As DNA, the CDR3 is TGTGCCAGCAGCTCGCGGACTAGCGGGGAGCCTTTCACAGATACGCAGTATTTT. This translates into CASSSRTSGEPFTDTQYF.

This clone was observed a handful of times. The chain carries TRBV7-9 and TRBJ2-1, with 8 bases aligning to TRBD2. Unmatched junction bases numbered 15, after V lost 6 bases and J lost 8 bases. CDR1 and CDR2 (germline): SEHNR, FQNEAQ (reference sequence). The CDR3 runs 16 residues. This CDR3 reads CASSRLMTLADHEQFF. The CDR3 DNA sequence: TGTGCCAGCAGTAGACTCATGACACTAGCGGACCATGAGCAGTTCTTC.

The genes are TRBV19 and TRBJ1-6; unclear D gene. Trimming shortened V by 2 bases and J by 6 bases, and 8 bases separated the two germline ends. The CDR3 length is 14 residues. Germline lookup yields CDR1 LNHDA and CDR2 SQIVND (reference sequence). The CDR3 reads CASSIPEANSPLHF. CDR3 DNA sequence: TGTGCCAGTAGTATACCGGAGGCTAATTCACCCCTCCACTTT.

V usage is TRBV6-5 and J usage is TRBJ2-7; TRBD1 matches at 9 bases. CDR1 and CDR2 (germline): MNHEY, SVGAGI. The CDR3 covers 13 residues. J was trimmed by 4 bases and V by 6 bases; bases with no gene match: 4. The CDR3 is CASRGTGMYEQYF. CDR3 nucleotides: TGTGCCAGCAGGGGGACAGGGATGTACGAGCAGTACTTC.

The V call is TRBV5-6, the J call TRBJ2-5, with 7 bases matching TRBD1. CDR1 is SGHDT and CDR2 is YYEEEE in the germline V gene. This CDR3 is 16 amino acids long. J gave up 1 base and V 4 bases, and 10 bases lay outside the gene matches. The CDR3 nucleotides are TGTGCCAGCAGCGGAAGCGTACAGGGGCCCCAAGAGACCCAGTACTTC. Encoded protein: CASSGSVQGPQETQYF.

V is TRBV30 and J is TRBJ2-5, with D possibly TRBD2 on 7 matching bases. This CDR3 has 15 amino acids. Between the trimmed V and J ends, which lost 1 base and 5 bases, there was a span of 17 bases. Germline V CDR1 and CDR2: GTSNPN, SVGIG (reference sequence). The CDR3 nucleotides are TGTGCCTGGAGTGGGGGGGGCTCGATCTGGGAGACCCAGTACTTC. Residues: CAWSGGGSIWETQYF.

The rearrangement joins TRBV27 to TRBJ1-6; TRBD1 aligns across 9 bases. J gave up 0 bases and V 3 bases, and 9 bases lay outside the gene matches. The CDR3 loop spans 19 amino acids. Germline V gene lookup returns CDR1 MNHEY and CDR2 SMNVEV (reference sequence). The CDR3 nucleotides read TGTGCCAGCAGTTTTACTCGGACAGGGGTTTACTCCTATAATTCACCCCTCCACTTT. It specifies CASSFTRTGVYSYNSPLHF.

The chain links TRBV2 to TRBJ1-2; 7 bases line up with TRBD1. CDR1 is SNHLY and CDR2 is FYNNEI in the germline V gene. The CDR3 sequence is 16 residues long. The junction had 12 bases not matched to a gene; V was cut back by 6 bases and J by 2 bases. CDR3 residues: CASSSTPDRMNYGYTF. Written as DNA, the CDR3 is TGTGCCAGCAGCTCCACCCCGGACAGGATGAACTATGGCTACACCTTC.

The rearrangement joins TRBV28 to TRBJ2-5; D gene uncertain. Trimming cost V 8 bases and J 1 base, with 14 bases left between them. Germline CDR1 MDHEN, CDR2 SYDVKM. CDR3 length equals 14 residues. In DNA, the CDR3 is TGTGCCAGCTCAGGCCAAAGGATCCAAGAGACCCAGTACTTC. Amino acids: CASSGQRIQETQYF.

The chain joins TRBV30 to TRBJ2-2, with D hard to call. Trimming left V 4 bases short and J 6 bases short, with 6 bases between. The V gene's germline CDR1 is GTSNPN and CDR2 SVGIG (reference sequence). The CDR3 extends over 11 amino acids. This chain's CDR3 is CAWMSPGELFF. The DNA of the CDR3 is TGTGCCTGGATGAGTCCCGGGGAGCTGTTTTTT.

The CDR3 coding sequence is TGTGCCAGCAGCTTATATTTAGCGGGGAGGGGGACCCAGTACTTC. Translating gives CASSLYLAGRGTQYF. This chain connects TRBV7-8 to TRBJ2-5; 8 nucleotides align to TRBD2. From germline, CDR1 is SGHVS and CDR2 FQNEAQ. The trim removed 2 bases at V and 7 bases at J, leaving 9 bases unmatched. The CDR3 is 15 residues long.

The V and J genes are TRBV10-3 and TRBJ1-1, with D hard to call. V dropped 5 bases and J dropped 6 bases, with 16 bases sitting between them. The CDR3 runs to 14 residues. From germline, CDR1 is ENHRY and CDR2 SYGVKD. The CDR3: CAISPLEGDPEAFF. In DNA, the CDR3 is TGTGCCATCAGTCCCCTCGAAGGAGATCCTGAAGCTTTCTTT.

V is TRBV28 and J is TRBJ1-6, with D perhaps TRBD1 (6 bases). Between the trimmed V and J ends, which lost 6 bases and 4 bases, there was a span of 16 bases. CDR3 length: 16 residues. The V gene's germline CDR1 is MDHEN and CDR2 SYDVKM. CDR3 sequence reads: CASRFGTPEYNSPLHF. As DNA, the CDR3 is TGTGCCAGCAGATTTGGGACACCCGAGTATAATTCACCCCTCCACTTT. Variable domain in full (rest from reference TRBV28 and TRBJ1-6): DVKVTQSSRYLVKRTGEKVFLECVQDMDHENMFWYRQDPGLGLRLIYFSYDVKMKEKGDIPEGYSVSREKKERFSLILESASTNQTSMYLCASRFGTPEYNSPLHFGNGTRLTVT.

V is TRBV5-5 and J is TRBJ1-6; the match to TRBD1 covers 8 bases. V trimming: 2 bases; J trimming: 7 bases; junction bases outside the gene matches: 8. The germline V gene has CDR1 SGHKS and CDR2 YYEKEE (reference sequence). This CDR3 is built from 16 residues. CDR3 loop: CASSLGPGQGNSPLHF. In DNA, the CDR3 is TGTGCCAGCAGCTTAGGTCCTGGACAGGGAAATTCACCCCTCCACTTT.

J is TRBJ2-3 and V is TRBV11-2, with D perhaps matching TRBD2 (6 bases). CDR1 and CDR2 (germline): SGHAT, FQNNGV. The V end lost 5 bases, the J end lost 0 bases, and 18 bases lay between the germline ends. This CDR3 spans 17 amino acids. The CDR3 DNA follows: TGTGCCAGCAGCCTACTTTGGGCTAGCGCTAGCACAGATACGCAGTATTTT. Protein product: CASSLLWASASTDTQYF.

The rearrangement joins TRBV6-5 to TRBJ2-1, with 12 bases matching TRBD2. V dropped 4 bases and J dropped 11; count of bases not matched to a gene: 9. The CDR3 extends over 15 amino acids. In germline, CDR1 is MNHEY, CDR2 SVGAGI. CDR3 region: CASSSSSGGAPQQFF. In nucleotides, the CDR3 is TGTGCCAGCAGTTCCTCTAGCGGGGGGGCCCCCCAGCAGTTCTTC.

This chain joins TRBV10-2 and TRBJ1-1, with D uncertain. Between the trimmed V and J ends, which lost 7 bases and 2 bases, there was a span of 8 bases. The germline V gene has CDR1 WSHSY and CDR2 SAAADI. The CDR3 sequence is 12 residues long. For the CDR3, the DNA is TGCGCCAGCACAGGACTTAACACTGAAGCTTTCTTT. Its translation: CASTGLNTEAFF.

CDR3 region: CATSRLQHPGNTIYF. DNA for the CDR3: TGTGCCACCAGCAGGCTACAGCATCCTGGAAACACCATATATTTT. The chain joins TRBV15 to TRBJ1-3; D ambiguous. Trimming pared 3 bases from V and 2 bases from J, leaving 11 bases between. Germline V gene sequence: CDR1 LNHNV, CDR2 YYDKDF (reference sequence). The length of the CDR3 is 15 residues.

The genes are TRBV10-3 and TRBJ1-2; tentatively, D is TRBD1 (5 bases). Germline V gives CDR1 ENHRY, CDR2 SYGVKD. V was pared by 3 bases and J by 7 bases, with 36 bases between. The CDR3 is made up of 21 amino acids. As DNA, the CDR3 is TGTGCCATCAGTGACAACCCCCCTGGGGCCCCCTCCAGAGGCTGGGGGGGTGGCTACACCTTC. It specifies CAISDNPPGAPSRGWGGGYTF.